This is a list of T cell receptor beta chains from one sample in a study of T-cell reconstitution after alpha-beta-depleted transplantation in children. Using its own MiXCR run on the PCR reads, TCRdb lists one record per CDR3 protein. Among 170,000 or so distinct CDR3 sequences listed, approximately 7% were seen once. Sequencing used PBMCs from the stem cell graft donor, obtained from the stem cell graft. These receptors were collected from a human donor who donated a stem cell graft to a child with Wiskott-Aldrich syndrome. CDR3s include the opening cysteine and the closing phenylalanine or tryptophan. Each record gives: D gene, clone size, V gene, J gene, CDR3 DNA, CDR3 protein. The D gene is left open where the match is weak. Some rows have no size entry. The others give once, few or many, or a class for an expanded clone.

>NA|many|TRBV5-1|TRBJ2-7
TGCGCCAGCAGCTTGTTTGGGGGCTCCTACGAGCAGTACTTC
CASSLFGGSYEQYF
>NA|many|TRBV2|TRBJ2-3
TGTGCCAGCAGACGGGTTTTGAGGACTACAGATACGCAGTATTTT
CASRRVLRTTDTQYF
>TRBD1|many|TRBV7-2|TRBJ2-7
TGTGCCAGCAGCTTCGACCGGGACAGAGCCTACGAGCAGTACTTC
CASSFDRDRAYEQYF
>NA|many|TRBV20-1|TRBJ2-5
TGCAGTGGGGGCCGGGCTGACGCAAAAGAGACCCAGTACTTC
CSGGRADAKETQYF
>TRBD2|many|TRBV11-3|TRBJ2-2
TGTGCCAGCAGCCACCCTAGCGGAACCGGGGAGCTGTTTTTT
CASSHPSGTGELFF
>NA|few|TRBV3-1|TRBJ1-1
TGTGCCAGCAGCCAATTCTTGGGGACGCGAGCTTTCTTT
CASSQFLGTRAFF
>NA|many|TRBV5-5|TRBJ1-6
TGTGCCAGCAGCTGGGGGACAATGATTAATTCACCCCTCCACTTT
CASSWGTMINSPLHF
>NA|many|TRBV3-1|TRBJ2-5
TGTGCCAGCAGTAACATTGGAGGGGCGCAAGAGACCCAGTACTTC
CASSNIGGAQETQYF
>NA|many|TRBV12-3/TRBV12-4|TRBJ2-1
TGTGCCAGCCCCCCTTGGGGTGGGAATGAGCAGTTCTTC
CASPPWGGNEQFF
>NA|many|TRBV5-1|TRBJ1-2
TGCGCCAGCAGCTTGGTGTCAGGGGATGGCTACACCTTC
CASSLVSGDGYTF
>NA|NA|TRBV12-3/TRBV12-4|TRBJ1-6
TGTGCCAGCAGTTTGACCAGGGGAAAATCACCCCTCCACTTT
CASSLTRGKSPLHF
>NA|many|TRBV5-5|TRBJ2-6
TGTGCCAGCAGCTTCCATTTCACTGGGGCCAACGTCCTGACTTTC
CASSFHFTGANVLTF
>TRBD1|many|TRBV5-1|TRBJ2-5
TGCGCCAGCAGACGGACAGGGGTCAGTGAGACCCAGTACTTC
CASRRTGVSETQYF
>NA|many|TRBV12-3/TRBV12-4|TRBJ2-3
TGTGCCAGCAGTTTGTTACAGGACAGCACAGATACGCAGTATTTT
CASSLLQDSTDTQYF
>NA|many|TRBV29-1|TRBJ1-4
TGCAGCGTTGAAGAGGCTTGGGGGAATGAAAAACTGTTTTTT
CSVEEAWGNEKLFF
>TRBD2|many|TRBV27|TRBJ2-7
TGTGCCAGCAGACCTTTAACTAGCGGGGGGGCCATTTACGAGCAGTACTTC
CASRPLTSGGAIYEQYF
>TRBD2|NA|TRBV2|TRBJ2-1
TGTGCCCTAGGGGACTACAGTGAGCAGTTCTTC
CALGDYSEQFF
>TRBD1|NA|TRBV10-3|TRBJ1-5
TGTGCCATCAGTCAGGGGGCCCATAGCAATCAGCCCCAGCATTTT
CAISQGAHSNQPQHF
>TRBD1|few|TRBV4-3|TRBJ1-1
TGCGCCAGCAGCCAAGAACAGGGGCGGAACACTGAAGCTTTCTTT
CASSQEQGRNTEAFF
>NA|NA|TRBV2|TRBJ1-1
TGTGCCAGCGGTGGTTCGAACTTGAACACTGAAGCTTTCTTT
CASGGSNLNTEAFF
>TRBD2|many|TRBV20-1|TRBJ2-7
TGCAGTGCTAGTCTCCTAGCGGGGCGCGAGCAGTACTTC
CSASLLAGREQYF
>TRBD2|many|TRBV30|TRBJ2-7
TGTGCCTATAACACGGGACTAGCCTACGAGCAGTACTTC
CAYNTGLAYEQYF
>NA|many|TRBV11-2|TRBJ1-3
TGTGCCAGCAGCTCACGGGGAACTGGAAACACCATATATTTT
CASSSRGTGNTIYF
>NA|many|TRBV7-2|TRBJ2-1
TGTGCCAGCAGCGCCCGGGACAAGGTCTACAATGAGCAGTTCTTC
CASSARDKVYNEQFF
>NA|many|TRBV6-1|TRBJ1-4
TGTGCCAGCAGTCACCTCTTTACTGCAACTAATGAAAAACTGTTTTTT
CASSHLFTATNEKLFF
>TRBD1|many|TRBV9|TRBJ1-1
TGTGCCAGCAGCGCGGGACAGCAGAACACTGAAGCTTTCTTT
CASSAGQQNTEAFF
>TRBD1|NA|TRBV4-3|TRBJ2-1
TGCGCCAGCAGCCAAGCCAGGACAGGGTACAATGAGCAGTTCTTC
CASSQARTGYNEQFF
>NA|few|TRBV11-2|TRBJ2-1
TGTGCCAGCAGCCCACAGTACAATGAGCAGTTCTTC
CASSPQYNEQFF
>NA|many|TRBV6-5|TRBJ1-2
TGTGCCAGCAGTTACTCTGGTATTGCCTATGGCTACACCTTC
CASSYSGIAYGYTF
>NA|many|TRBV12-3/TRBV12-4|TRBJ1-4
TGTGCCAGCAGGTCAGGGACTGTCGAAAAACTGTTTTTT
CASRSGTVEKLFF
>NA|many|TRBV27|TRBJ2-7
TGTGCCAGCAGTTTCAAAGGGGGATCCTACGAGCAGTACTTC
CASSFKGGSYEQYF
>NA|many|TRBV7-8|TRBJ2-3
TGTGCCAGCAGCTTAGTGGTCCCCACAGATACGCAGTATTTT
CASSLVVPTDTQYF
>NA|many|TRBV9|TRBJ2-6
TGTGCCAGCAGCGTAGGGACACCTATCTCTGGGGCCAACGTCCTGACTTTC
CASSVGTPISGANVLTF
>TRBD2|many|TRBV29-1|TRBJ2-2
TGCAGCGTTGTACTAGCGGGAGTGGACGGGGAGCTGTTTTTT
CSVVLAGVDGELFF
>NA|few|TRBV24-1|TRBJ2-7
TGTGCCACCAGTGCCGACAGATCCTACGAGCAGTACTTC
CATSADRSYEQYF
>NA|many|TRBV18|TRBJ1-5
TGTGCCAGCTCACCACTCAGGATCAATCAGCCCCAGCATTTT
CASSPLRINQPQHF
>NA|NA|TRBV7-8|TRBJ1-1
TGTGCCAGCAGCTTAGGAATTATTCCCACTGAAGCTTTCTTT
CASSLGIIPTEAFF
>NA|once|TRBV2|TRBJ1-2
TGTGCCAGGGAGGACAGTGAAAACTATGGCTACACCTTC
CAREDSENYGYTF
>NA|many|TRBV7-2|TRBJ1-5
TGTGCCAGCAGCTTACCTCGGGGAGTTGGGCAGCCCCAGCATTTT
CASSLPRGVGQPQHF
>NA|NA|TRBV19|TRBJ2-2
TGTGCCAGTAGTGACAGGACGAACACCGGGGAGCTGTTTTTT
CASSDRTNTGELFF
>NA|many|TRBV12-3/TRBV12-4|TRBJ1-2
TGTGCCAGCAGTTTAAAAGGCGGGCGAGGCTACACCTTC
CASSLKGGRGYTF
>NA|many|TRBV6-5|TRBJ2-2
TGTGCCAGCAGTTACCGGGGAGATGCCGGGGAGCTGTTTTTT
CASSYRGDAGELFF
>NA|few|TRBV25-1|TRBJ2-7
TGTGCCAGCAGCCGAGGGGGTAACTACGAGCAGTACTTC
CASSRGGNYEQYF
>NA|few|TRBV5-6|TRBJ2-2
TGTGCCAGCAGCCCGTTGATCGGAGTCGGGAACACCGGGGAGCTGTTTTTT
CASSPLIGVGNTGELFF
>NA|many|TRBV29-1|TRBJ1-1
TGCAGCGTTGTAGAGGGACGTTTGAACACTGAAGCTTTCTTT
CSVVEGRLNTEAFF
>NA|NA|TRBV3-1|TRBJ2-1
TGTGCCAGCAGCCCAGGATTTGTAAGCTCCTACAATGAGCAGTTCTTC
CASSPGFVSSYNEQFF
>NA|many|TRBV6-5|TRBJ2-7
TGTGCCAGCAGTTATAGTCAGGGCAGAGCCTACGAGCAGTACTTC
CASSYSQGRAYEQYF
>NA|few|TRBV3-1|TRBJ2-7
TGTGCCAGCAGCCAACTCTTGAGCGAGCAGTACTTC
CASSQLLSEQYF
>TRBD1|many|TRBV20-1|TRBJ2-7
TGCAGTGCGGAACAAAGACAGGGAGCCTACGAGCAGTACTTC
CSAEQRQGAYEQYF